The clone carrying this TCR beta chain was picked up a small number of times. Its antigen remains unknown. TCRdb passed the reads through MiXCR, listing each CDR3 protein once. The table includes 600 to 800 distinct CDR3 sequences, 15% to 20% detected once. Germline lookup yields CDR1 SGHTA and CDR2 FQGTGA. V lost 4 bases to trimming and J lost 8 bases; unmatched junction nucleotides: 11. CDR3 length: 15 residues. Sorted CD4+ central memory, effector memory, IL-7R-high TEMRA and IL-7R-negative TEMRA cells underwent bulk UMI sequencing. These data are taken from a study of precursors of human CD4 cytotoxic T cells. General observations from the study: Expanded effector clonotypes formed a larger share of IL-7Rhigh TEMRA than TEM or TCM clonotypes. This human observational design limits firm conclusions on precursor-effector directionality. Both TEMRA subsets had more restricted TCR repertoires than TCM and TEM.

V is TRBV7-3 and J is TRBJ1-1; TRBD1 matches at 9 bases. The receptor was derived from a human donor in good health. The sequenced sample consisted of memory CD4+ T cells from blood (PBMCs). CDR3 sequence reads: CASSSSGQGSGEAFF. CDR3 sequence (DNA): TGTGCCAGCAGCTCCTCGGGACAGGGATCTGGGGAAGCTTTCTTT.